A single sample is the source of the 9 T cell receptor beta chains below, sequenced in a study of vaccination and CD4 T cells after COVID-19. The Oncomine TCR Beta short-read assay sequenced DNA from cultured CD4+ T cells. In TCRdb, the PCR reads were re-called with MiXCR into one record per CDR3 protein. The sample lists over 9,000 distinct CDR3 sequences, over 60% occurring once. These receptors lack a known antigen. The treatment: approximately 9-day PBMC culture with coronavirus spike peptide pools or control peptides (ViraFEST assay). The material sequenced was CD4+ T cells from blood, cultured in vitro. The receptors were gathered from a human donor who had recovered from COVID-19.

The DNA for the CDR3 is TGCAGTGCTGCCCCGGGGGAACAAGAGACCCAGTACTTC. Amino acids: CSAAPGEQETQYF. The V and J genes are TRBV20-1 and TRBJ2-5; D is possibly TRBD2 (6 bases). V shed 5 bases and J shed 2 bases, with 12 bases lying between them. This CDR3 contains 13 residues. Germline assignment: CDR1 DFQATT and CDR2 SNEGSKA (reference sequence).

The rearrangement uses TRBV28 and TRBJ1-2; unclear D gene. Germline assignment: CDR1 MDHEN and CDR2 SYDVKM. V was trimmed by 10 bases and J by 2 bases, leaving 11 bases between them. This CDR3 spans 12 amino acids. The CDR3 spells CATSPTNYGYTF. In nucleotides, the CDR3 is TGTGCCACCAGCCCTACAAACTATGGCTACACCTTC.

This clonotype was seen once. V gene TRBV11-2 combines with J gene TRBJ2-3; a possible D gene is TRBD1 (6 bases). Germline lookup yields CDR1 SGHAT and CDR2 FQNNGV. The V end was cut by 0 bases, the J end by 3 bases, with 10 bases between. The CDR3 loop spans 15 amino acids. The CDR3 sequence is CASSLDFTGTDTQYF. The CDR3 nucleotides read TGTGCCAGCAGCTTAGATTTCACAGGGACAGATACGCAGTATTTT.

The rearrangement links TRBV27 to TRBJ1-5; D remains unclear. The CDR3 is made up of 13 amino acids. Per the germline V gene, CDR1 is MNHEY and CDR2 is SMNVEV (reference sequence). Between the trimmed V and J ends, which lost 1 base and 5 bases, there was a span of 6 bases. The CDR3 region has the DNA TGTGCCAGCAGTTTATACGGAGATCAGCCCCAGCATTTT. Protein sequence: CASSLYGDQPQHF.

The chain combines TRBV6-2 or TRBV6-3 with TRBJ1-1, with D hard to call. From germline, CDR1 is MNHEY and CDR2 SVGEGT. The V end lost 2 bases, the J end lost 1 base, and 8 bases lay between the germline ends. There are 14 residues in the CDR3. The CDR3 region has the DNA TGTGCCAGCAGTTACCAGGACGGGAACACTGAAGCTTTCTTT. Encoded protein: CASSYQDGNTEAFF.

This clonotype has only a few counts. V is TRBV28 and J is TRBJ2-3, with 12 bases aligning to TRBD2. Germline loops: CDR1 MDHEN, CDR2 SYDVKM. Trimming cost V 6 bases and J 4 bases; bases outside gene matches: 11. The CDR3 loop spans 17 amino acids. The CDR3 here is CASSPGLAGLGADTQYF. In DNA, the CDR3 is TGTGCCAGCAGCCCGGGACTAGCGGGTTTGGGGGCAGATACGCAGTATTTT.

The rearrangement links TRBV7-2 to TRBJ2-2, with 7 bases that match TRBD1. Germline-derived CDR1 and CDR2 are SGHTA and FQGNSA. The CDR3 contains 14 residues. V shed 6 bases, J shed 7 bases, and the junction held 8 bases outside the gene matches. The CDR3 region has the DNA TGTGCCAGCAGGGTAGGGGGCTCCGACGGGGAGCTGTTTTTT. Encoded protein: CASRVGGSDGELFF.

The CDR3 DNA reads as TGTGCCAGCAGCTTAGCTAGCGGGCCACAAGAGACCCAGTACTTC. It yields the protein CASSLASGPQETQYF. The chain has TRBV11-2 and TRBJ2-5; 8 bases fit TRBD2. The germline V gene has CDR1 SGHAT and CDR2 FQNNGV. The trim removed 1 base at V and 2 bases at J, leaving 3 bases unmatched. This CDR3 is 15 amino acids long.

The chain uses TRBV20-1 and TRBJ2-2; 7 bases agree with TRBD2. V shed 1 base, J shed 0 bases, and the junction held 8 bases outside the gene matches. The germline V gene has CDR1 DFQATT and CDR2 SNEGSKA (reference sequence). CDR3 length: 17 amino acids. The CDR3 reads CSARGPTGTTNTGELFF. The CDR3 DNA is TGCAGTGCTAGAGGCCCAACCGGGACTACGAACACCGGGGAGCTGTTTTTT.